This note documents a single T cell receptor beta chain sequence. The data belong to a study of CD4 T cells in relation to SARS-CoV-2 and coronaviruses. The germline V and J ends were trimmed by 0 bases and 3 bases, with 15 bases remaining between them. The germline CDR1 and CDR2 sequences are SGHTA and FQGNSA. This CDR3 is 18 amino acids long. The data were produced by immunoSEQ multiplex PCR, yet TCRdb's version contains in-frame clones alone and is incomplete. The table shows roughly 71,000 clones, with around 86% occurring only once. The unexposed donors gave CD4+ T cells in about 2011-2018, prior to COVID-19.

V and J are TRBV7-2 and TRBJ1-6; D is perhaps TRBD1 (6 bases). The material sequenced was memory CD4+ T cells from PBMCs. This receptor was obtained from a human donor in good health. The CDR3 reads CASSLAFVGAYYNSPLHF. The CDR3, as DNA: TGTGCCAGCAGCTTAGCCTTTGTGGGGGCGTACTATAATTCACCCCTCCACTTT.